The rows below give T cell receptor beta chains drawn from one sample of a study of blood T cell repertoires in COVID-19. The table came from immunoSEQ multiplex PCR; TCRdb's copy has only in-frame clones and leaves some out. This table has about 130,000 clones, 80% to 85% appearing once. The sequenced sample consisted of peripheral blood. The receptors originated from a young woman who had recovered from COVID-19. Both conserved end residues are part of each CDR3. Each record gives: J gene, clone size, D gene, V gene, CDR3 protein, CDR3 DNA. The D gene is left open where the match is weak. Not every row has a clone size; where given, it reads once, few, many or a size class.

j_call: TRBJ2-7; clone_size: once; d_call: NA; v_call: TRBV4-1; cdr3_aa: CASSQVGRFYEQYF; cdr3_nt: TGCGCCAGCAGCCAAGTGGGCAGATTCTACGAGCAGTACTTC
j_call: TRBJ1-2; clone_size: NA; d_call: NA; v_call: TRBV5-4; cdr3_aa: CASSSAVPYGYTF; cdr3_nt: TGTGCCAGCAGTTCGGCGGTCCCCTATGGCTACACCTTC
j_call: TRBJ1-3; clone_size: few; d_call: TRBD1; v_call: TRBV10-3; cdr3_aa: CAISPRQGAGNTIYF; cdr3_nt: TGTGCCATCAGCCCTCGACAGGGGGCGGGAAACACCATATATTTT
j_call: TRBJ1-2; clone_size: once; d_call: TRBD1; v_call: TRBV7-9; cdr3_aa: CASSFRGDYGYTF; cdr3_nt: TGTGCCAGCAGCTTCAGGGGGGACTATGGCTACACCTTC
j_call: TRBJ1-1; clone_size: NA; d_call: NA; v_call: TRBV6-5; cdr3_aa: CASSYSRQGGTEAFF; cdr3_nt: TGTGCCAGCAGTTACTCGAGGCAGGGAGGCACTGAAGCTTTCTTT
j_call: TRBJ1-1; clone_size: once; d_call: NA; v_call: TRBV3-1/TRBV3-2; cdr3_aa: CASSLYPTGNTEAFF; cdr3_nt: TGTGCCAGCAGCCTTTACCCAACAGGGAACACTGAAGCTTTCTTT
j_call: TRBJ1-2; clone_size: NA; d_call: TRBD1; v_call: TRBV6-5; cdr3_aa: CASRTGGGYGYTF; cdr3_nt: TGTGCCAGCAGGACAGGGGGCGGCTATGGCTACACCTTC
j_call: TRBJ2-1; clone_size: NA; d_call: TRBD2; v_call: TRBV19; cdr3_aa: CASSWTSGRAQDNEQFF; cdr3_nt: TGTGCCAGTAGTTGGACTAGCGGGAGAGCTCAAGACAATGAGCAGTTCTTC
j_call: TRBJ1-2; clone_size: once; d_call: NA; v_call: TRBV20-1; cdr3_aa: CSAGTGGGYTF; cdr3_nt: TGCAGTGCTGGGACGGGGGGTGGCTACACCTTC
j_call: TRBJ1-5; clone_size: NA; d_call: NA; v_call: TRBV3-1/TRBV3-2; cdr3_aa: CASSQGGYQPQHF; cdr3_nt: TGTGCCAGCAGCCAGGGCGGGTATCAGCCCCAGCATTTT
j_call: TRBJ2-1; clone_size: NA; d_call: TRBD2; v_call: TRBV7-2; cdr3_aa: CASTPGTSRFNEQFF; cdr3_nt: TGTGCCAGCACCCCCGGGACTAGCAGATTCAATGAGCAGTTCTTC
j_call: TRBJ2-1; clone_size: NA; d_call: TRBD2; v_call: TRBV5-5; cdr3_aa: CASSHQSGNYNEQFF; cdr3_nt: TGTGCCAGCAGCCACCAGAGCGGGAATTACAATGAGCAGTTCTTC
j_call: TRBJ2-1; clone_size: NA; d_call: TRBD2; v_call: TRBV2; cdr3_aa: CASRFSGGNEQFF; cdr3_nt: TGTGCCAGCAGATTCTCGGGAGGAAATGAGCAGTTCTTC
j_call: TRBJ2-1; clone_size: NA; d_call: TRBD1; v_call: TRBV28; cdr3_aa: CASSLSARGFVYEQFF; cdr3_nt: TGTGCCAGCAGTTTGTCTGCCAGGGGGTTCGTGTATGAGCAGTTCTTC
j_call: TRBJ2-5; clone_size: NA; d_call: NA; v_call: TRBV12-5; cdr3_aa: CASGSGGLAETQYF; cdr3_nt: TGTGCTAGTGGTTCCGGGGGGCTAGCGGAGACCCAGTACTTC
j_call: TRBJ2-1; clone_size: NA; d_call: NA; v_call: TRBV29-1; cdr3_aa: CSVEGGGRSRFF; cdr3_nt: TGCAGCGTTGAAGGAGGGGGTAGATCTCGGTTCTTC
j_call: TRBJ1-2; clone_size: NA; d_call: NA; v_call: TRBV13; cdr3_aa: CASSKQGWNYGYTF; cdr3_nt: TGTGCCAGCAGCAAACAGGGCTGGAACTATGGCTACACCTTC
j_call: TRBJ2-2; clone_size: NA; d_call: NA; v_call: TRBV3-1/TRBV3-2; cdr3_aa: CASSQYPGTGELFF; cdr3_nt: TGTGCCAGCAGCCAATATCCGGGCACCGGGGAGCTGTTTTTT
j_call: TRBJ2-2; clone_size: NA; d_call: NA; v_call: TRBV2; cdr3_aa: CATSNSFATGELFF; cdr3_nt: TGTGCCACCTCGAATAGCTTTGCGACCGGGGAGCTGTTTTTT
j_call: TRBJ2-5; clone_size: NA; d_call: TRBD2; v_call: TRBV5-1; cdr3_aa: CASSLGSASGAQETQYF; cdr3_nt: TGCGCCAGCAGCTTGGGGTCGGCTAGCGGGGCCCAAGAGACCCAGTACTTC
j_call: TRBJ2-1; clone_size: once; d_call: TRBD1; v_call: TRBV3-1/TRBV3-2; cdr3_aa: CASSQALDRDMYNEQFF; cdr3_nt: TGTGCCAGCAGCCAAGCCTTAGACAGGGATATGTACAATGAGCAGTTCTTC
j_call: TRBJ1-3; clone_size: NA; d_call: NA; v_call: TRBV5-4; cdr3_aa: CASSSSAGNTIYF; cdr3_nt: TGTGCCAGCAGCTCTTCGGCTGGAAACACCATATATTTT
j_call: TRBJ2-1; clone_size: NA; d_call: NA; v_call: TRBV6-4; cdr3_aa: CASRENRVGEQFF; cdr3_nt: TGTGCCAGCCGTGAAAACAGGGTCGGTGAGCAGTTCTTC
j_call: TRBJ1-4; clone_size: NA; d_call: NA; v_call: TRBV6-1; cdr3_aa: CASSEVKGQREKLFF; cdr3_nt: TGTGCCAGCAGTGAAGTGAAGGGGCAGAGAGAAAAACTGTTTTTT
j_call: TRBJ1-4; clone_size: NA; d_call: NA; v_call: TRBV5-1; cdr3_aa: CASSLVDGRGGEKLFF; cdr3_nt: TGCGCCAGCAGCTTGGTTGATGGCAGGGGTGGTGAAAAACTGTTTTTT
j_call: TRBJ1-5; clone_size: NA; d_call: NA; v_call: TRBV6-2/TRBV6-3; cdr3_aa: CASSYGRVRDQPQHF; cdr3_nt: TGTGCCAGCAGTTACGGGAGGGTACGGGATCAGCCCCAGCATTTT
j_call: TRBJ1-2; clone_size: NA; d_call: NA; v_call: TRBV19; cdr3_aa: CASSILAAQVGYTF; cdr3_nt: TGTGCCAGTAGTATACTGGCAGCCCAGGTGGGCTACACCTTC
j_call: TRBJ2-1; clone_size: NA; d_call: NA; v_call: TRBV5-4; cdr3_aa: CASSLRAGQGHEQFF; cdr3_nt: TGTGCCAGCAGCTTGAGGGCGGGGCAGGGACATGAGCAGTTCTTC
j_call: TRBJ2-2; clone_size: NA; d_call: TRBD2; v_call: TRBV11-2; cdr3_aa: CASRPGLGARPGELFF; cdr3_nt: TGTGCCAGCAGACCGGGACTAGGGGCGAGACCCGGGGAGCTGTTTTTT
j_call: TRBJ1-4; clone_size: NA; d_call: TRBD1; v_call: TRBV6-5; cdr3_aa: CASSYSRDRQEKLFF; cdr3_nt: TGTGCCAGCAGTTACTCACGGGACAGGCAAGAAAAACTGTTTTTT
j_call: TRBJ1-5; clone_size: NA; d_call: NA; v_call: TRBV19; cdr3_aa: CASSRGGNDQPQHF; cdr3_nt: TGTGCCAGTAGTAGGGGAGGGAATGATCAGCCCCAGCATTTT
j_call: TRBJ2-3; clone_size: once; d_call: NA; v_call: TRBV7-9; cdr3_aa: CASSLVRARGPTDTQYF; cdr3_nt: NA
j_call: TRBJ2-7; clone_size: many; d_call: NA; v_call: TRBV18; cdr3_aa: CASSETGKISEQYF; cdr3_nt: TGTGCCAGCTCCGAAACGGGAAAAATTTCCGAGCAGTACTTC
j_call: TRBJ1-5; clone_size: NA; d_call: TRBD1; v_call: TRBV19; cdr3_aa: CASSRTGVNQPQHF; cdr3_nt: TGTGCCAGTAGTCGGACAGGGGTCAATCAGCCCCAGCATTTT
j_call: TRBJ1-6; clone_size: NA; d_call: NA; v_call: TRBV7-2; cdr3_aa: CASRSSYSPLHF; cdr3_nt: TGTGCCAGCAGGTCTAGTTACTCACCCCTCCACTTT
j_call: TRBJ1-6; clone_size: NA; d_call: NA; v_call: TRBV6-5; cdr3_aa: CASSYSIRGLSPLHF; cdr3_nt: TGTGCCAGCAGTTACTCGATTCGGGGTCTTTCACCCCTCCACTTT
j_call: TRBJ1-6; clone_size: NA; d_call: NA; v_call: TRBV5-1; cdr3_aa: CASSVGPTRGNSPLHF; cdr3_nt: TGCGCCAGCAGCGTGGGACCTACTCGGGGGAATTCACCCCTCCACTTT
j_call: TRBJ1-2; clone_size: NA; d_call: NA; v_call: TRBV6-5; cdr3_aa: CASSNRIEYGYTF; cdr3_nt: TGTGCCAGCAGTAACAGGATTGAATATGGCTACACCTTC
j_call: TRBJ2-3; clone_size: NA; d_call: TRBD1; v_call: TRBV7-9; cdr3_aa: CASSRGAGGFADTQYF; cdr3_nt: TGTGCCAGCAGCCGCGGTGCAGGGGGTTTCGCAGATACGCAGTATTTT
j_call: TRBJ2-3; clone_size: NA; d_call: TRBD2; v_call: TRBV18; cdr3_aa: CASSPINLPSGGEGTDTQYF; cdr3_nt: TGTGCCAGCTCACCCATCAATCTTCCTAGCGGGGGCGAAGGCACAGATACGCAGTATTTT
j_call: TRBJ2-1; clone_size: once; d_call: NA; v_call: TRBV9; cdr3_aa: CASSERFGWNEQFF; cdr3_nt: TGTGCCAGCAGCGAGCGTTTCGGGTGGAATGAGCAGTTCTTC
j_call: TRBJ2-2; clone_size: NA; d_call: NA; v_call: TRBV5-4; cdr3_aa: CASSLGQPYSSGPGELFF; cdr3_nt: TGTGCCAGCAGCTTGGGGCAGCCTTACAGCTCTGGTCCCGGGGAGCTGTTTTTT
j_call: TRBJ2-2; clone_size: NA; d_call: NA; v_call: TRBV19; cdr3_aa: CASSIDSVTYTGELFF; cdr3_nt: TGTGCCAGTAGTATAGATAGCGTCACTTACACCGGGGAGCTGTTTTTT
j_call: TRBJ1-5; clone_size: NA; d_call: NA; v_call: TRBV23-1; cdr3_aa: CASSQSRGSMRSNQPQHF; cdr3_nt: TGCGCCAGCAGTCAATCTCGGGGTAGCATGAGGAGCAATCAGCCCCAGCATTTT
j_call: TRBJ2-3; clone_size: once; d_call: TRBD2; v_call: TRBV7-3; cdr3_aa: CASSLKLAGGLADTQYF; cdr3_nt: TGTGCCAGCAGCTTAAAACTAGCGGGGGGGCTGGCAGATACGCAGTATTTT
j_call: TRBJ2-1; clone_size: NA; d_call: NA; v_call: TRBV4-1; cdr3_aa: CASSQDLDRRNEQFF; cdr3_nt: TGCGCCAGCAGCCAAGATTTAGACAGACGCAATGAGCAGTTCTTC
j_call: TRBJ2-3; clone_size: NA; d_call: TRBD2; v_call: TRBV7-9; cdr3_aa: CASRQTSELTSDTQYF; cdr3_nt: TGTGCCAGCAGACAGACTAGCGAATTGACCTCAGATACGCAGTATTTT
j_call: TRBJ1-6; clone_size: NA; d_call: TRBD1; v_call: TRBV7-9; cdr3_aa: CASSSGGDLNSPLHF; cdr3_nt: TGTGCCAGCAGCTCAGGGGGCGATCTGAATTCACCCCTCCACTTT
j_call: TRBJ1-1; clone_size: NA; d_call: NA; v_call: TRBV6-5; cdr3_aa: CATGTGNTEAFF; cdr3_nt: TGTGCCACAGGGACTGGGAACACTGAAGCTTTCTTT
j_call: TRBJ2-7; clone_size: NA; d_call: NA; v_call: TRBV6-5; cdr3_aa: CAIPYGDSPYEQYF; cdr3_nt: TGTGCCATCCCATATGGGGACTCTCCATACGAGCAGTACTTC
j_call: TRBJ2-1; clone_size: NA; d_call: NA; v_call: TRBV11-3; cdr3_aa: CASSLDQGRSNEQFF; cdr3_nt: TGTGCCAGCAGCTTAGATCAGGGCCGATCGAATGAGCAGTTCTTC